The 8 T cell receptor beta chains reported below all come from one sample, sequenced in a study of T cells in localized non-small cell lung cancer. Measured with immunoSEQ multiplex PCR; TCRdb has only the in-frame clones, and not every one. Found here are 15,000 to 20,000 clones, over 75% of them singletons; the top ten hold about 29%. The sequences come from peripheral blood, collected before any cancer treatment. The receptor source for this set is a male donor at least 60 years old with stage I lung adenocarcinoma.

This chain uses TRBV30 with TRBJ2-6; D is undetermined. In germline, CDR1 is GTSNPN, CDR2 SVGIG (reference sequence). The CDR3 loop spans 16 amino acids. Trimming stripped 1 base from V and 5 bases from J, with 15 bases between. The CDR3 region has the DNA TGTGCCTGGAGTGCCCTTACCGAGCTCTGGGCCAACGTCCTGACTTTC. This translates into CAWSALTELWANVLTF. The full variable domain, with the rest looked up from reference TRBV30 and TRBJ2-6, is SQTIHQWPATLVQPVGSPLSLECTVEGTSNPNLYWYRQAAGRGLQLLFYSVGIGQISSEVPQNLSASRPQDRQFILSSKKLLLSDSGFYLCAWSALTELWANVLTFGAGSRLTVL.

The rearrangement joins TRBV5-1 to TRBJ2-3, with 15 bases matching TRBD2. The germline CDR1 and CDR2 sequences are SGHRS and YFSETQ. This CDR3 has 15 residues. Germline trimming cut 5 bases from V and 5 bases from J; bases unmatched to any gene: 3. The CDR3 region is CASRPGLAGGDTQYF. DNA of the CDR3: TGCGCCAGCAGGCCGGGACTAGCGGGGGGAGATACGCAGTATTTT.

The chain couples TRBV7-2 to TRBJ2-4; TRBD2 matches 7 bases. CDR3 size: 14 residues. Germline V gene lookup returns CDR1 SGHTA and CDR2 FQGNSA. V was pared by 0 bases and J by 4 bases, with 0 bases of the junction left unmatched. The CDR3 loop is CASSLASGKNIQYF. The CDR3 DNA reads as TGTGCCAGCAGCTTAGCTAGCGGGAAAAACATTCAGTACTTC.

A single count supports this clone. This CDR3 reads CASSEALLDNEQFF. Here the CDR3 DNA reads TGTGCCAGCAGTGAAGCTCTTTTGGACAATGAGCAGTTCTTC. This chain connects TRBV6-1 to TRBJ2-1; the D is unclear. Trimming cost V 0 bases and J 5 bases, with 8 bases left between them. The CDR3 is made up of 14 amino acids. The germline CDR1 and CDR2 sequences are MNHNS and SASEGT.

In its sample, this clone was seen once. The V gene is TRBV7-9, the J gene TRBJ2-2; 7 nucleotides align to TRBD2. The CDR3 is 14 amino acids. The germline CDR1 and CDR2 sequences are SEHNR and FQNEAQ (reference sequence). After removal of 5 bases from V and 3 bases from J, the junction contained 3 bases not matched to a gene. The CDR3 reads CASSDRGDTGELFF. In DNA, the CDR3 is TGTGCCAGCAGCGATCGGGGGGACACCGGGGAGCTGTTTTTT.

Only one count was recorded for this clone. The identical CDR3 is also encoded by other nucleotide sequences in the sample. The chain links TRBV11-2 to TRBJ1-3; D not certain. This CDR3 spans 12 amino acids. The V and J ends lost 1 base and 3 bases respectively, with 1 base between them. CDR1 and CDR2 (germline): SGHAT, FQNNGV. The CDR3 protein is CASSLGGNTIYF. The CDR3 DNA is TGTGCCAGCAGCTTAGGTGGAAACACCATATATTTT.

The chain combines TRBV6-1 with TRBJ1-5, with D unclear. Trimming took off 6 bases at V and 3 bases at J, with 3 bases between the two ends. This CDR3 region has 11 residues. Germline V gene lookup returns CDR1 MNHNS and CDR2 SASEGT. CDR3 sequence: CASRYNQPQHF. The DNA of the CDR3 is TGTGCCAGCAGGTACAATCAGCCCCAGCATTTT.

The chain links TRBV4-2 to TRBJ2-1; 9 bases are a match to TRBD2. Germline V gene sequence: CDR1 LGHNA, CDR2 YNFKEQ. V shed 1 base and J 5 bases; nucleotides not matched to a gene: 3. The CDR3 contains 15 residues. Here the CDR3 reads CASSQASGANNEQFF. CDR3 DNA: TGTGCCAGCAGCCAAGCTAGCGGGGCCAACAATGAGCAGTTCTTC.